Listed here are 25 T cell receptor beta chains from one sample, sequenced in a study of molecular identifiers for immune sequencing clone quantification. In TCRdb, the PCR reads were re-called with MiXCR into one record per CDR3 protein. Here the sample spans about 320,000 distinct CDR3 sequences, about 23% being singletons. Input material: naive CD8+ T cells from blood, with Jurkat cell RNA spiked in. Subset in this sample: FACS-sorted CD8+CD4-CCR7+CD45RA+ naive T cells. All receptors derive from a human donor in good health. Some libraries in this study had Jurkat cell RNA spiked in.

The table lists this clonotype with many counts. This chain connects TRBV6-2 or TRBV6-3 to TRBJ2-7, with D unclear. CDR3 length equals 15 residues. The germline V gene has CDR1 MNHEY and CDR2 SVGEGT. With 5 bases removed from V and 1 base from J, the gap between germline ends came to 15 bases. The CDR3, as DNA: TGTGCCAGCAGTCTCCCCGGTGATCGGTCCTACGAGCAGTACTTC. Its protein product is CASSLPGDRSYEQYF.

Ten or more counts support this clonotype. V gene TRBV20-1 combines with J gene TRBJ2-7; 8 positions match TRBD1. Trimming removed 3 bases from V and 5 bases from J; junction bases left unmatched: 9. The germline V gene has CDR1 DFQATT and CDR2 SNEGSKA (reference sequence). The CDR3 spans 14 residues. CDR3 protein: CSARWQGAKNEQYF. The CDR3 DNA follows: TGCAGTGCTAGGTGGCAGGGGGCGAAGAACGAGCAGTACTTC.

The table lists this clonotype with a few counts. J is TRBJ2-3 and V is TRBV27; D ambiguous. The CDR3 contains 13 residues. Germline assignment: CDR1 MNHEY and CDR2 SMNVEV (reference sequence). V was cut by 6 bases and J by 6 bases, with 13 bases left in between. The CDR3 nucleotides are TGTGCCAGCAGACCCTTCGCTCGGGATACGCAGTATTTT. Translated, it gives CASRPFARDTQYF.

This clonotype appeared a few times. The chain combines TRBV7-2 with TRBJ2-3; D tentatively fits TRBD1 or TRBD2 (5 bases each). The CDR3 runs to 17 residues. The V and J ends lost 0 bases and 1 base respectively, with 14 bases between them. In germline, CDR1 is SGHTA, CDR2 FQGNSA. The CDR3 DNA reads TGTGCCAGCAGCTTAGCGGTTGGGGGATCGGGCACAGATACGCAGTATTTT. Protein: CASSLAVGGSGTDTQYF.

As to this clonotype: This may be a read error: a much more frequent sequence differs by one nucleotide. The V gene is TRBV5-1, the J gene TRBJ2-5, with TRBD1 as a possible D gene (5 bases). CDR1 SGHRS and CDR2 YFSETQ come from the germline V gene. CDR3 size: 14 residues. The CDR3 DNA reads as TGCGCCAGCAGCTTGTACTCAGGACAAGAGCCCCAGTACTTC. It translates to CASSLYSGQEPQYF. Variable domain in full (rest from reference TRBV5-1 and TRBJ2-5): KAGVTQTPRYLIKTRGQQVTLSCSPISGHRSVSWYQQTPGQGLQFLFEYFSETQRNKGNFPGRFSGRQFSNSRSEMNVSTLELGDSALYLCASSLYSGQEPQYFGPGTRLLVL.

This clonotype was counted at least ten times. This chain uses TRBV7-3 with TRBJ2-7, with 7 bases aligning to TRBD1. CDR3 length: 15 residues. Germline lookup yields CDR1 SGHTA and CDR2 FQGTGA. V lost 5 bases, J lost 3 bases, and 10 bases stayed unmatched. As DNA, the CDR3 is TGTGCCAGCAGCCAGGGGACAGCCCTTGTCTACGAGCAGTACTTC. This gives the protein CASSQGTALVYEQYF.

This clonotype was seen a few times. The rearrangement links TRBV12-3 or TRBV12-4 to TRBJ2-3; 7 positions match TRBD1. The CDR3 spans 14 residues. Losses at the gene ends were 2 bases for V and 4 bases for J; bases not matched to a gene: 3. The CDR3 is CASSLIGGADTQYF. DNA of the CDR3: TGTGCCAGCAGTTTAATAGGGGGCGCAGATACGCAGTATTTT.

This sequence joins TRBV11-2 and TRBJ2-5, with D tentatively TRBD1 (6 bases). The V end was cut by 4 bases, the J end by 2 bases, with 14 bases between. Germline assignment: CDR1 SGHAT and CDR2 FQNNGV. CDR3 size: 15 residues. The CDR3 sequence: CASSWSAGAQETQYF. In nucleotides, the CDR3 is TGTGCCAGCAGCTGGAGCGCAGGGGCGCAAGAGACCCAGTACTTC.

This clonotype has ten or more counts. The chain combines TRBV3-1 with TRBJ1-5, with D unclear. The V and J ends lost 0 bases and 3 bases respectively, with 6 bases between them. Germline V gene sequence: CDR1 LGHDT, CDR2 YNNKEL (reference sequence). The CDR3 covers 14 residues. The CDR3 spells CASSQDRANQPQHF. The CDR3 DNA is TGTGCCAGCAGCCAAGATCGTGCCAATCAGCCCCAGCATTTT.

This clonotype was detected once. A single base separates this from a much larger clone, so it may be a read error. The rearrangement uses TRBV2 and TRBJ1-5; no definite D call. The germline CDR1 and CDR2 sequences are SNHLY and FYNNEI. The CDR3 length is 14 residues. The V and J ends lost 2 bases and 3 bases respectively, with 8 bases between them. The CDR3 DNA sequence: TGTGCCAGCAGTGAATATGGACCCAATCAGCCCCAGCATTTT. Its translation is CASSEYGPNQPQHF.

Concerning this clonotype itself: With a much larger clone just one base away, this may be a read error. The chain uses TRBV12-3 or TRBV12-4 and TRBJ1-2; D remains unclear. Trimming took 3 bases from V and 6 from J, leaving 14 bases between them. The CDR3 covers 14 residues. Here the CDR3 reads CASSFSDGGHGYTF. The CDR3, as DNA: TGTGCCAGCAGTTTTTCGGACGGAGGCCATGGCTACACCTTC.

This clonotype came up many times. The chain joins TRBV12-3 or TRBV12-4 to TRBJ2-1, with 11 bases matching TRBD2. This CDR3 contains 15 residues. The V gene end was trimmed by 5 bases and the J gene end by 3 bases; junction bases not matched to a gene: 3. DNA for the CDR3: TGTGCCAGCAGTGTACTAGCGGGGGACTACAATGAGCAGTTCTTC. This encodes CASSVLAGDYNEQFF.

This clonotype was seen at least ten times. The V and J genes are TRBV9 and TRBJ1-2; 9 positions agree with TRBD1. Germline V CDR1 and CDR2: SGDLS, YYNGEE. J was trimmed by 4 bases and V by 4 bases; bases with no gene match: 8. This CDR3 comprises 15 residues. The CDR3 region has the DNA TGTGCCAGCAGCCCTCGGACAGGGGCTGGCTATGGCTACACCTTC. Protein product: CASSPRTGAGYGYTF.

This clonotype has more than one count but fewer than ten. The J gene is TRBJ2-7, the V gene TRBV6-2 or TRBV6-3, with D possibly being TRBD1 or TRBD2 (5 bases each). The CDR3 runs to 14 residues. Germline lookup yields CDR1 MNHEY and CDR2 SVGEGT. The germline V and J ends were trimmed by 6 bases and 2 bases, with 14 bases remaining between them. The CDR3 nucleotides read TGTGCCAGCAGCATCGGGACGGCAGCCTACGAGCAGTACTTC. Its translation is CASSIGTAAYEQYF.

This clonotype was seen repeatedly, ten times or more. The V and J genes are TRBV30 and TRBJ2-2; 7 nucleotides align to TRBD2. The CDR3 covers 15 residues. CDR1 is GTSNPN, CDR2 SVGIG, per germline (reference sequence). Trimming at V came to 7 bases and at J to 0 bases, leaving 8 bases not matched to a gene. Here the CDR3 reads CALQAGITNTGELFF. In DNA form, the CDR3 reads TGTGCCTTACAAGCGGGGATTACGAACACCGGGGAGCTGTTTTTT.

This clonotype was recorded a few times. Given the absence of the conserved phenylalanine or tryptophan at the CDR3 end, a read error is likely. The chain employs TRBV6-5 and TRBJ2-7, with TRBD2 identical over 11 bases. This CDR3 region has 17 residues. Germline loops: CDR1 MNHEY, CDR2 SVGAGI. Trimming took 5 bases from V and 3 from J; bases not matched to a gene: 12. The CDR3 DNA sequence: TGTGCCAGCAGTCCTACCCCTAGCGGGGGGATAAACTACGAGCAGTACCTC. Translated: CASSPTPSGGINYEQYL.

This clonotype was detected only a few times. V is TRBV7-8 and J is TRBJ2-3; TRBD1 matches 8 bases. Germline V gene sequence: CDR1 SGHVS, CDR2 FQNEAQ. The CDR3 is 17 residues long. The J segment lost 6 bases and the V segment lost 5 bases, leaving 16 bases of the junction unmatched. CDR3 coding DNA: TGTGCCAGCAGCCCTAGGACCGCAGGGACAGGCGACGATACGCAGTATTTT. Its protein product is CASSPRTAGTGDDTQYF.

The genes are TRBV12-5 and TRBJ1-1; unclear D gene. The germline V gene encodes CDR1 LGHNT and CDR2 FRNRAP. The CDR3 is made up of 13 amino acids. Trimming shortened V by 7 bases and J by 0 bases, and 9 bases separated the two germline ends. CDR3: CASVGSMNTEAFF. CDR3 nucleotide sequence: TGTGCTAGTGTCGGGTCCATGAACACTGAAGCTTTCTTT.

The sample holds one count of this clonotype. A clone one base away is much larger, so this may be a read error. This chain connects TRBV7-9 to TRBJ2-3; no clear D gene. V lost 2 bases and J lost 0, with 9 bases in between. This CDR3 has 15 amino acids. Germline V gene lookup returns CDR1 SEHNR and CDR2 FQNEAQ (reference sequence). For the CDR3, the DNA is TGTGCCAGCAGCTTAAGGTTGGAGAGCACAGATACGCAGTATTTT. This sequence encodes CASSLRLESTDTQYF.

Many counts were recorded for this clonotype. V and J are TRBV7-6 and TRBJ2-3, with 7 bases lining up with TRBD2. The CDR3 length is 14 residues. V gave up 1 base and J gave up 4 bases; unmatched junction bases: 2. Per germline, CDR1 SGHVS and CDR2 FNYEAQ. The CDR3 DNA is TGTGCCAGCAGCTTAGAAGCGGGGCCAGATACGCAGTATTTT. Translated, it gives CASSLEAGPDTQYF.

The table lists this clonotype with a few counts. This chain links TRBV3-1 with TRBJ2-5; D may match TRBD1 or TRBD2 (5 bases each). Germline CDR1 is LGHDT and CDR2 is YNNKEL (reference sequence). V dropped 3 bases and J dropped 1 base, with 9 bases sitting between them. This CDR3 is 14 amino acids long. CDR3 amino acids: CASSQGRPQETQYF. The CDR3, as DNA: TGTGCCAGCAGCCAGGGACGGCCCCAAGAGACCCAGTACTTC.

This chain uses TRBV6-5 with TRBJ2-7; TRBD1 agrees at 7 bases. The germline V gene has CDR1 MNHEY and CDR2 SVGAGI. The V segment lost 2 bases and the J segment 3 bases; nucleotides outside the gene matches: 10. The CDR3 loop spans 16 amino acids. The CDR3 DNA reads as TGTGCCAGCAGTTACGGAAACAGGGGAGTGCTCTACGAGCAGTACTTC. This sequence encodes CASSYGNRGVLYEQYF.

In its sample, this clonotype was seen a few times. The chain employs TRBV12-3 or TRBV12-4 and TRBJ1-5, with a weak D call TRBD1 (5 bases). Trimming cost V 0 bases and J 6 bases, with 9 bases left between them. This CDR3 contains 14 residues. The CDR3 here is CASSLAGQIQPQHF. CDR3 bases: TGTGCCAGCAGTTTAGCGGGGCAGATTCAGCCCCAGCATTTT.

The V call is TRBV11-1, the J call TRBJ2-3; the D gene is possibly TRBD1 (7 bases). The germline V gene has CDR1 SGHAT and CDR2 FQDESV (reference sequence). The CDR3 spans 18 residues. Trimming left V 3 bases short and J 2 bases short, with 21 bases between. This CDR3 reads CASSFLGGGTEITDTQYF. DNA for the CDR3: TGTGCCAGCAGCTTCTTGGGAGGCGGGACAGAGATCACAGATACGCAGTATTTT. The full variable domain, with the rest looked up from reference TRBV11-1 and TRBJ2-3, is EAEVAQSPRYKITEKSQAVAFWCDPISGHATLYWYRQILGQGPELLVQFQDESVVDDSQLPKDRFSAERLKGVDSTLKIQPAELGDSAMYLCASSFLGGGTEITDTQYFGPGTRLTVL.

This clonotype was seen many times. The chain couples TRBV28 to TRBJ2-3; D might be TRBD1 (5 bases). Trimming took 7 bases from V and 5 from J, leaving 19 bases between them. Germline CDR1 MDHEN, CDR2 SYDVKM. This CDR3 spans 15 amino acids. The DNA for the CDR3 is TGTGCCAGCACCATTTCGCCAGACAGACTAGATACGCAGTATTTT. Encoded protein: CASTISPDRLDTQYF. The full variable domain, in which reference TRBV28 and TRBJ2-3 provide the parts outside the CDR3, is DVKVTQSSRYLVKRTGEKVFLECVQDMDHENMFWYRQDPGLGLRLIYFSYDVKMKEKGDIPEGYSVSREKKERFSLILESASTNQTSMYLCASTISPDRLDTQYFGPGTRLTVL.